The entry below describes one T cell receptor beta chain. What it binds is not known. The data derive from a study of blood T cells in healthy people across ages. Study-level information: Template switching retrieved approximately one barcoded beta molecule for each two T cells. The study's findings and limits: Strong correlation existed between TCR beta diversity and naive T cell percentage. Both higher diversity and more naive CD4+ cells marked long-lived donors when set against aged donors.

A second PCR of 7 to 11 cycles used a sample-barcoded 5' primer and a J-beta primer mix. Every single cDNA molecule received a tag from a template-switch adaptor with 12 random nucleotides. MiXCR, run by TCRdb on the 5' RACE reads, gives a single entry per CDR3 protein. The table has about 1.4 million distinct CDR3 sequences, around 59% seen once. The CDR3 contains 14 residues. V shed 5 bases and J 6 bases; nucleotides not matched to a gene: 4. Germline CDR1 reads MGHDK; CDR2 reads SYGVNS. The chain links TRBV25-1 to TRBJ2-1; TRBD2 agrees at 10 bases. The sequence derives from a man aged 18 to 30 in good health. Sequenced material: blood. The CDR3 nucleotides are TGTGCCAGCAGTTCTAAGCGGGAGGGCAATGAGCAGTTCTTC. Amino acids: CASSSKREGNEQFF.